What follows are 28 T cell receptor beta chains derived from one specimen sequenced in a study of cytotoxic CD8 clonotypes in ibrutinib-treated CLL. Produced via immunoSEQ multiplex PCR; TCRdb's table is partial and in-frame only. The sample lists about 140,000 clones, roughly 90% seen once, with 11% in the top ten. The specimen comprised PBMCs, sampled after 12 months of ibrutinib treatment. All receptors come from a human donor with chronic lymphocytic leukemia.

V is TRBV29-1 and J is TRBJ1-2; D not resolved. CDR1 is SQVTM, CDR2 ANQGSEA, per germline. The CDR3 sequence is 12 residues long. The V gene lost 7 bases and the J gene lost 3 bases, with 12 bases spanning the gap. The CDR3 spells CSAMDRDYGYTF. CDR3 nucleotides: TGCAGCGCCATGGACCGGGACTATGGCTACACCTTC. The full variable domain, in which reference TRBV29-1 and TRBJ1-2 provide the parts outside the CDR3, is SAVISQKPSRDICQRGTSLTIQCQVDSQVTMMFWYRQQPGQSLTLIATANQGSEATYESGFVIDKFPISRPNLTFSTLTVSNMSPEDSSIYLCSAMDRDYGYTFGSGTRLTVV.

J is TRBJ2-7 and V is TRBV19; TRBD2 aligns across 9 bases. The trim removed 10 bases at V and 5 bases at J, leaving 9 bases unmatched. Germline values: CDR1 LNHDA, CDR2 SQIVND (reference sequence). The CDR3 contains 13 residues. For the CDR3, the DNA is TGTGCCACCCGTAGCGGGAGATTTCACGAGCAGTACTTC. Its protein is CATRSGRFHEQYF.

This clone was observed a single time. The chain couples TRBV13 to TRBJ2-1; the D gene is possibly TRBD1 (6 bases). Between the trimmed V and J ends, which lost 5 bases and 6 bases, there was a span of 17 bases. Germline lookup yields CDR1 PRHDT and CDR2 FYEKMQ (reference sequence). The CDR3 is 15 amino acids. As DNA, the CDR3 is TGTGCCAGCAGCGCCCCTAGGGGGAGCGGCAATGAGCAGTTCTTC. Residues: CASSAPRGSGNEQFF.

The rearrangement joins TRBV28 to TRBJ2-7, with D possibly matching TRBD1 (6 bases). This CDR3 has 15 residues. The germline CDR1 and CDR2 sequences are MDHEN and SYDVKM. V lost 5 bases and J 1 base, leaving 15 bases between the germline ends. CDR3 loop: CASSALRDISYEQYF. The DNA of the CDR3 is TGTGCCAGCAGTGCCCTCCGGGACATATCCTACGAGCAGTACTTC.

In this sample, this clone turned up once. The chain couples TRBV13 to TRBJ2-7, with unresolved D. The CDR3 is made up of 14 amino acids. Trimming left V 1 base short and J 0 bases short, with 7 bases between. Germline V lookup: CDR1 PRHDT, CDR2 FYEKMQ (reference sequence). The CDR3 coding sequence is TGTGCCAGCAGCTTAGACCAGAGCTCCTACGAGCAGTACTTC. Amino acids: CASSLDQSSYEQYF. Supplemented by reference TRBV13 and TRBJ2-7, the full variable domain reads AAGVIQSPRHLIKEKRETATLKCYPIPRHDTVYWYQQGPGQDPQFLISFYEKMQSDKGSIPDRFSAQQFSDYHSELNMSSLELGDSALYFCASSLDQSSYEQYFGPGTRLTVT.

This sequence joins TRBV4-1 and TRBJ1-1, with D perhaps TRBD1 (5 bases). Germline V gene data show CDR1 as MGHRA and CDR2 as YSYEKL. The CDR3 is 15 amino acids. Trimming pared 4 bases from V and 5 bases from J, leaving 17 bases between. The CDR3 loop is CASSREGTIGTEAFF. CDR3 sequence (DNA): TGCGCCAGCAGCCGGGAAGGGACGATCGGAACTGAAGCTTTCTTT.

This rearrangement joins TRBV10-3 to TRBJ1-1; possible D gene TRBD1, 6 bases. Between the trimmed V and J ends, which lost 6 bases and 7 bases, there was a span of 15 bases. The germline V gene encodes CDR1 ENHRY and CDR2 SYGVKD. The CDR3 contains 13 residues. The CDR3 nucleotides are TGTGCCATCAGGGAGGGGGGCGGAGATGAAGCTTTCTTT. Its protein product is CAIREGGGDEAFF.

This rearrangement joins TRBV29-1 to TRBJ2-7; the match to TRBD2 covers 8 bases. V gave up 6 bases and J gave up 7 bases; unmatched junction bases: 17. Germline assignment: CDR1 SQVTM and CDR2 ANQGSEA. CDR3 size: 15 residues. CDR3 nucleotide sequence: TGCAGCGTCCGCGCCCTGGCGGGAGGAGAAAGGGAGCAGTACTTC. The encoded protein is CSVRALAGGEREQYF.

The chain recombines TRBV5-4 with TRBJ2-2; no clear D gene. The V end lost 1 base, the J end lost 4 bases, and 17 bases lay between the germline ends. CDR3 length equals 17 residues. Germline V gives CDR1 SGHNT, CDR2 YYREEE (reference sequence). The DNA for the CDR3 is TGTGCCAGCAGCTTGAAGTTTTGGGGTCTGGGCACCGGGGAGCTGTTTTTT. Translating it yields CASSLKFWGLGTGELFF.

The genes are TRBV4-2 and TRBJ2-1, with D maybe TRBD2 (6 bases). The CDR3 is 16 residues long. V lost 3 bases to trimming and J lost 0 bases, with 12 bases between them. Germline values: CDR1 LGHNA, CDR2 YNFKEQ. The CDR3 protein is CASSQVLGSSYNEQFF. Here the CDR3 DNA reads TGTGCCAGCAGCCAGGTACTCGGGAGCTCCTACAATGAGCAGTTCTTC.

The chain joins TRBV5-1 to TRBJ2-7, with 9 bases identical to TRBD1. V shed 4 bases and J 5 bases; nucleotides not matched to a gene: 7. Germline V gives CDR1 SGHRS, CDR2 YFSETQ. The CDR3 extends over 14 amino acids. Written as DNA, the CDR3 is TGCGCCAGCAGCCTCCGGGACAGGGACAACGAGCAGTACTTC. The encoded protein is CASSLRDRDNEQYF. Drawing the rest from reference TRBV5-1 and TRBJ2-7, the complete variable domain is KAGVTQTPRYLIKTRGQQVTLSCSPISGHRSVSWYQQTPGQGLQFLFEYFSETQRNKGNFPGRFSGRQFSNSRSEMNVSTLELGDSALYLCASSLRDRDNEQYFGPGTRLTVT.

The gene calls are TRBV13 and TRBJ2-5, with D unresolved. This CDR3 has 15 residues. V lost 5 bases and J lost 4, with 17 bases in between. From germline, CDR1 is PRHDT and CDR2 FYEKMQ (reference sequence). The DNA for the CDR3 is TGTGCCAGCAGCCGTCTCATTGTGGCTAGAGAGACCCAGTACTTC. Its protein is CASSRLIVARETQYF. Drawing the rest from reference TRBV13 and TRBJ2-5, the complete variable domain is AAGVIQSPRHLIKEKRETATLKCYPIPRHDTVYWYQQGPGQDPQFLISFYEKMQSDKGSIPDRFSAQQFSDYHSELNMSSLELGDSALYFCASSRLIVARETQYFGPGTRLLVL.

A few counts support this clone. J is TRBJ2-7 and V is TRBV5-1; 8 nucleotides agree with TRBD1. The germline V gene encodes CDR1 SGHRS and CDR2 YFSETQ. Germline trimming cut 0 bases from V and 2 bases from J; bases unmatched to any gene: 4. CDR3 size: 15 residues. CDR3 residues: CASSLAGTGPYEQYF. The CDR3 DNA follows: TGCGCCAGCAGCTTGGCCGGGACAGGTCCCTACGAGCAGTACTTC.

The CDR3 DNA reads TGTGCCAGCAGCTTAGGGACGGAAAACATTCAGTACTTC. Protein product: CASSLGTENIQYF. The chain is built from TRBV7-9 and TRBJ2-4; D gene ambiguous. The CDR3 runs to 13 residues. V shed 1 base and J shed 5 bases, with 6 bases lying between them. Germline assignment: CDR1 SEHNR and CDR2 FQNEAQ (reference sequence).

The chain has TRBV7-3 and TRBJ2-3, with TRBD2 matching over 11 bases. The CDR3 totals 15 residues. V shed 4 bases and J 3 bases; nucleotides not matched to a gene: 3. CDR1 SGHTA and CDR2 FQGTGA come from the germline V gene. The CDR3 region has the DNA TGTGCCAGCAGCTACACTAGCGGGAGAACAGATACGCAGTATTTT. Translation gives CASSYTSGRTDTQYF. The variable domain in full, with the rest retrieved from reference TRBV7-3 and TRBJ2-3, is GAGVSQTPSNKVTEKGKYVELRCDPISGHTALYWYRQSLGQGPEFLIYFQGTGAADDSGLPNDRFFAVRPEGSVSTLKIQRTERGDSAVYLCASSYTSGRTDTQYFGPGTRLTVL.

V is TRBV9 and J is TRBJ2-7, with a possible D match to TRBD1 (5 bases). CDR3 size: 13 residues. Per the germline V gene, CDR1 is SGDLS and CDR2 is YYNGEE. Trimming cost V 6 bases and J 0 bases, with 10 bases left between them. The CDR3 region has the DNA TGTGCCAGCAACTCAGGGTTCTCCTACGAGCAGTACTTC. It specifies CASNSGFSYEQYF.

The chain is built from TRBV7-9 and TRBJ2-1, with 10 bases fitting TRBD2. With 4 bases clipped from V and 4 bases from J, the junction kept 10 bases outside the gene matches. CDR3 length equals 17 residues. From germline, CDR1 is SEHNR and CDR2 FQNEAQ (reference sequence). CDR3 protein: CASSSILAGAWYNEQFF. In DNA form, the CDR3 reads TGTGCCAGCAGCTCCATTCTAGCGGGAGCATGGTACAATGAGCAGTTCTTC. Based on the CDR3 plus reference TRBV7-9 and TRBJ2-1, the full variable domain is DTGVSQNPRHKITKRGQNVTFRCDPISEHNRLYWYRQTLGQGPEFLTYFQNEAQLEKSRLLSDRFSAERPKGSFSTLEIQRTEQGDSAMYLCASSSILAGAWYNEQFFGPGTRLTVL.

This clone appeared once. The chain carries TRBV6-5 and TRBJ1-1; D gene unclear. Trimming removed 3 bases from V and 2 bases from J, with 16 bases in between. Per germline, CDR1 MNHEY and CDR2 SVGAGI. This CDR3 is 16 amino acids long. In DNA form, the CDR3 reads TGTGCCAGCAGTTATAACATTGGATCGGGAAACACTGAAGCTTTCTTT. This gives the protein CASSYNIGSGNTEAFF.

The chain recombines TRBV15 with TRBJ2-7, with D possibly being TRBD1 (6 bases). V lost 1 base, J lost 3 bases, and 13 bases lay in between. This CDR3 has 15 amino acids. The germline V gene has CDR1 LNHNV and CDR2 YYDKDF (reference sequence). CDR3 nucleotide sequence: TGTGCCACCAGCAGAGGTGAGGGACATTACTACGAGCAGTACTTC. Translated, it gives CATSRGEGHYYEQYF.

The CDR3 here is CAISDPGTSSYNEQFF. DNA for the CDR3: TGTGCCATCAGTGACCCAGGGACTAGCTCCTACAATGAGCAGTTCTTC. This rearrangement joins TRBV10-3 to TRBJ2-1, with 8 bases identical to TRBD2. The germline V gene encodes CDR1 ENHRY and CDR2 SYGVKD. The J segment lost 0 bases and the V segment lost 3 bases, leaving 4 bases of the junction unmatched. There are 16 residues in the CDR3.

CDR3 protein: CASSLYASPIVQFF. The CDR3 region has the DNA TGTGCCAGCAGTTTATACGCTAGCCCTATTGTGCAGTTCTTC. The V and J genes are TRBV28 and TRBJ2-1; maybe TRBD2 (5 bases). The CDR3 is 14 residues long. V lost 1 base to trimming and J lost 12 bases, with 16 bases between them. The germline V gene encodes CDR1 MDHEN and CDR2 SYDVKM.

The chain employs TRBV5-4 and TRBJ2-5, with unresolved D. The CDR3 is 17 amino acids. CDR1 is SGHNT and CDR2 is YYREEE in the germline V gene (reference sequence). V was clipped by 0 bases and J by 6 bases, with 21 bases between them. Here the CDR3 reads CASSLGVIRAPTQTQYF. As DNA, the CDR3 is TGTGCCAGCAGCTTGGGGGTTATCCGGGCCCCGACACAGACCCAGTACTTC.

This sequence joins TRBV13 and TRBJ2-5, with 8 bases fitting TRBD2. Trimming took 5 bases from V and 5 from J; bases not matched to a gene: 10. Per germline, CDR1 PRHDT and CDR2 FYEKMQ (reference sequence). This CDR3 is built from 15 residues. The CDR3 is CASSPRLAGMETQYF. The CDR3 DNA reads as TGTGCCAGCAGCCCCCGGTTAGCGGGAATGGAGACCCAGTACTTC.

This chain links TRBV5-6 with TRBJ2-5; a possible D gene is TRBD2 (6 bases). Trimming removed 0 bases from V and 5 bases from J, with 14 bases in between. The CDR3 sequence is 15 residues long. Germline lookup yields CDR1 SGHDT and CDR2 YYEEEE. The CDR3 nucleotides read TGTGCCAGCAGCTTGGATGGTCCAAGCGGGGAGACCCAGTACTTC. Translated: CASSLDGPSGETQYF.

The rearrangement uses TRBV11-2 and TRBJ2-7, with no clear D. V shed 1 base and J shed 0 bases, with 10 bases lying between them. The CDR3 extends over 15 amino acids. The germline gives CDR1 SGHAT, CDR2 FQNNGV. The CDR3 region has the DNA TGTGCCAGCAGCTTAGGTCTCTTTTTCTCCTACGAGCAGTACTTC. This translates into CASSLGLFFSYEQYF.

This chain uses TRBV18 with TRBJ2-7, with 7 bases matching TRBD2. Germline V CDR1 and CDR2: KGHSH, LQKENI. This CDR3 has 12 amino acids. The trim removed 5 bases at V and 5 bases at J, leaving 3 bases unmatched. CDR3 coding DNA: TGTGCCAGCTCATTAGCGGGTCACGAGCAGTACTTC. Protein product: CASSLAGHEQYF.

The chain carries TRBV5-8 and TRBJ2-2; 7 bases are shared with TRBD2. CDR3 length: 16 residues. Germline CDR1 reads SGHTS; CDR2 reads YDEGEE. V lost 2 bases, J lost 4 bases, and 8 bases stayed unmatched. CDR3 sequence: CASSFGGRARTGELFF. As DNA, the CDR3 is TGTGCCAGCAGCTTTGGAGGGAGGGCACGCACCGGGGAGCTGTTTTTT. Full variable domain (outside the CDR3, taken from reference TRBV5-8 and TRBJ2-2): EAGVTQSPTHLIKTRGQQATLRCSPISGHTSVYWYQQALGLGLQFLLWYDEGEERNRGNFPPRFSGRQFPNYSSELNVNALELEDSALYLCASSFGGRARTGELFFGEGSRLTVL.

The chain combines TRBV6-1 with TRBJ2-3; no reliable D call. The CDR3 loop spans 12 amino acids. With 2 bases removed from V and 5 bases from J, the gap between germline ends came to 5 bases. Germline CDR1 is MNHNS and CDR2 is SASEGT. CDR3 loop: CASSEIGDTQYF. Here the CDR3 DNA reads TGTGCCAGCAGTGAAATAGGAGATACGCAGTATTTT.